This TCR beta chain was observed in a study of Ad26.COV2.S vaccination and SARS-CoV-2 variants. The treatment here: some 19 received Ad26.COV2.S at low or high dose, single or two shots; several received placebo; per-sample allocation not given. Collection of samples fell on day 63 after the first vaccine or placebo injection. Germline CDR1 MRHNA, CDR2 SNTAGT. With V trimmed by 5 bases and J by 5 bases, 4 bases remained unmatched. This CDR3 region has 13 residues. Clones were sequenced by immunoSEQ multiplex PCR, and TCRdb holds only the in-frame ones, with some missing. The repertoire holds hundreds of thousands of clones, roughly 90% seen once, with around 6.4% in the top ten.

Sequenced here: peripheral blood, sampled in a trial of Ad26.COV2.S vaccine versus placebo. The chain carries TRBV6-4 and TRBJ1-2; 8 bases are a match to TRBD1. This TCR derives from a person between 18 and 65 years old who received the Ad26.COV2.S COVID-19 vaccine or a placebo. DNA of the CDR3: TGTGCCAGCAGTCCAGGGGGCTCGTATGGCTACACCTTC. This translates into CASSPGGSYGYTF.